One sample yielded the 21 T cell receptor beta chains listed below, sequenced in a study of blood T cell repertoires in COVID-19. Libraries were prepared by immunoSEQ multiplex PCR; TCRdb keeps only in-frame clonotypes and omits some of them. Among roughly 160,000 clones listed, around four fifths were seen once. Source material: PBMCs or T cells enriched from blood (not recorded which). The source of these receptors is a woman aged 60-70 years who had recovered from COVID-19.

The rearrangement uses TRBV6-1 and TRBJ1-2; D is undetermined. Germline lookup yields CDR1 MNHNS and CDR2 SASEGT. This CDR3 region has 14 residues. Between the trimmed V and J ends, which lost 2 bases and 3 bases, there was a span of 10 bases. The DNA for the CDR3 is TGTGCCAGCAGTGAACAGGTCGGTTACTATGGCTACACCTTC. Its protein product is CASSEQVGYYGYTF.

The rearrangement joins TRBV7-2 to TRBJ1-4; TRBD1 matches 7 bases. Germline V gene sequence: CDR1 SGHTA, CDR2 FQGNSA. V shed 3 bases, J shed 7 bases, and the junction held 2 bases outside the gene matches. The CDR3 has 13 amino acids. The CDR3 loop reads CASSFDRVEKLFF. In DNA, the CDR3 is TGTGCCAGCAGCTTCGACAGGGTTGAAAAACTGTTTTTT.

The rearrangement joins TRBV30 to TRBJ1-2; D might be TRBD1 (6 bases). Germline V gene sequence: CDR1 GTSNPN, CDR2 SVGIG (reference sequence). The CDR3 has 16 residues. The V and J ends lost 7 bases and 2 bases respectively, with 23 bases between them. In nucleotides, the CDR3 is TGTGCCTCCACGGGGGGGACACGCCAAGGCAACTATGGCTACACCTTC. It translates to CASTGGTRQGNYGYTF.

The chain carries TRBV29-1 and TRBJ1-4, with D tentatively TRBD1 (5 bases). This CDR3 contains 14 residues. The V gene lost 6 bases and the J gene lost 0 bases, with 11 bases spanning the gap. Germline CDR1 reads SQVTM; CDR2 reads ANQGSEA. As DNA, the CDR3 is TGCAGCGTCGGGCGACAGTCAACTAATGAAAAACTGTTTTTT. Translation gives CSVGRQSTNEKLFF.

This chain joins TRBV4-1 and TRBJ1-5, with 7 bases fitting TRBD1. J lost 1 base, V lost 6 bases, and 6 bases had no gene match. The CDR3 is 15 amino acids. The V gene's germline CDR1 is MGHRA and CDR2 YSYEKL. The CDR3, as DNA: TGCGCCAGCAGACCCACAGGGGCGAGCAATCAGCCCCAGCATTTT. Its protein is CASRPTGASNQPQHF.

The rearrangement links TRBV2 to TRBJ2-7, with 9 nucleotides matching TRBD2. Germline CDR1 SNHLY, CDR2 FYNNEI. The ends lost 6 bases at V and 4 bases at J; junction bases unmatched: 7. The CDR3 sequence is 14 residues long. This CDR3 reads CASRGTSNSYEQYF. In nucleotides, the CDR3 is TGTGCCAGCAGGGGGACTAGCAATTCGTACGAGCAGTACTTC.

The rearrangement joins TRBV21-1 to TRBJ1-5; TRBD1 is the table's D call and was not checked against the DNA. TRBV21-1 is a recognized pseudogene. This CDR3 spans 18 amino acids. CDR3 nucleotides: TGTGCCAGCAGCAAAGCGGGGGACAGGGAGTATAGCAATCAGCCCCAGCATTTT. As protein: CASSKAGDREYSNQPQHF.

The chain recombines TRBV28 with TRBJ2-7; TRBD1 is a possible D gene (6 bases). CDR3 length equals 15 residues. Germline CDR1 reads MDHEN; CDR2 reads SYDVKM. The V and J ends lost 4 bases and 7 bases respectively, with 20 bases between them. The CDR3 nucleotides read TGTGCCAGCAGTTGGCCAAAAGGGGGTCTTCGGGAGCAGTACTTC. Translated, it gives CASSWPKGGLREQYF.

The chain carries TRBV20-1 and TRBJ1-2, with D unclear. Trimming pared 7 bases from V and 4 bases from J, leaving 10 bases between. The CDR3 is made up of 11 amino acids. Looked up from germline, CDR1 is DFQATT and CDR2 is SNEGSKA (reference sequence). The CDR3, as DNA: TGCAGTGAGGCGGCCCTCTATGGCTACACCTTC. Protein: CSEAALYGYTF.

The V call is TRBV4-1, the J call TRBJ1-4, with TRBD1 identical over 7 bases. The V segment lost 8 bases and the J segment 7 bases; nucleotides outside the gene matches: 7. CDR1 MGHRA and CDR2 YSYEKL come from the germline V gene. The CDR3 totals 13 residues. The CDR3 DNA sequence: TGCGCCAGCGGCAGGGGGAGGATTGAAAAACTGTTTTTT. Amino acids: CASGRGRIEKLFF.

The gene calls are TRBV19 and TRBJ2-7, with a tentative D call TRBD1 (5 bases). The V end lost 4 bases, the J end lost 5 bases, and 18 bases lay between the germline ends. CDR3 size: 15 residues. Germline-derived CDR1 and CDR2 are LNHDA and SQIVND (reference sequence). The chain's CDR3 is CASSTTGSGIDEQYF. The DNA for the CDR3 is TGTGCCAGTAGTACAACAGGATCTGGGATCGACGAGCAGTACTTC.

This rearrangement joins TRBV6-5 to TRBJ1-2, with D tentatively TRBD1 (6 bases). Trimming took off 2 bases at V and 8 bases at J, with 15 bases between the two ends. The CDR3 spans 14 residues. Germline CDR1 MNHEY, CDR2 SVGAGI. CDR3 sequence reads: CASSYTLQGNGYTF. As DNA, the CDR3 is TGTGCCAGCAGTTACACCCTACAGGGTAACGGCTACACCTTC.

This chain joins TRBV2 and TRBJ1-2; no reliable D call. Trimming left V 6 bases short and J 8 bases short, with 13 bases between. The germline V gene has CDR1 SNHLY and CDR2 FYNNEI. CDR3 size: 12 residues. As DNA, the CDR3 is TGTGCCAGCAGCGTAGAATCCCCCGGCTACACCTTC. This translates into CASSVESPGYTF.

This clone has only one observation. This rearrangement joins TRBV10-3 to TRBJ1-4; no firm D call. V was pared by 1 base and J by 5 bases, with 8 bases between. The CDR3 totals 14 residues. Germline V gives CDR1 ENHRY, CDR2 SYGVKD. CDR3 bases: TGTGCCATCAGTGAGTGGCAGATCAATGAAAAACTGTTTTTT. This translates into CAISEWQINEKLFF.

The CDR3 nucleotides read TGTGCCACCAGCAGAGACAGGGTGGATACGCAGTATTTT. It yields the protein CATSRDRVDTQYF. The gene calls are TRBV15 and TRBJ2-3; D perhaps matches TRBD1 (5 bases). Germline loops: CDR1 LNHNV, CDR2 YYDKDF (reference sequence). The CDR3 spans 13 residues. With 0 bases removed from V and 6 bases from J, the gap between germline ends came to 7 bases.

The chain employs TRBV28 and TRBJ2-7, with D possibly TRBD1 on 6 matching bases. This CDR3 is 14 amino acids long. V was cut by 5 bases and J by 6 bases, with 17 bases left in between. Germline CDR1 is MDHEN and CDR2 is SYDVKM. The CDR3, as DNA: TGTGCCAGCAGTACCAGGACAGCCTACCTCGAGCAGTACTTC. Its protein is CASSTRTAYLEQYF.

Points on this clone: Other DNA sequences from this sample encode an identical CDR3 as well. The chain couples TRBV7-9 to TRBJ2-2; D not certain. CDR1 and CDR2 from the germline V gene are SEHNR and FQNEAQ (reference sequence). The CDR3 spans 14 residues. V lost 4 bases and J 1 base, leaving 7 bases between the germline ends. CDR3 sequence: CASSSNMNTGELFF. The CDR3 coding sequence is TGTGCCAGCAGCTCCAACATGAACACCGGGGAGCTGTTTTTT.

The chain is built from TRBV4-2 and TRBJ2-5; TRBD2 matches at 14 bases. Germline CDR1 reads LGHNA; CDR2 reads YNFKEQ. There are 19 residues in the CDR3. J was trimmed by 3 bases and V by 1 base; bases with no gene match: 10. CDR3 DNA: TGTGCCAGCAGCCAAGGACTAGCGGGAGGGCTATTTTCCAAAGAGACCCAGTACTTC. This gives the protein CASSQGLAGGLFSKETQYF.

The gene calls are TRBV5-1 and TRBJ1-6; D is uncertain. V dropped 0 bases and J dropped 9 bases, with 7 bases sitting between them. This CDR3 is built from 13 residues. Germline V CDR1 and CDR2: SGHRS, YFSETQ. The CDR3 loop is CASSLGGSSPLHF. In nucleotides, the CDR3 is TGCGCCAGCAGCTTGGGCGGGAGTTCACCCCTCCACTTT.

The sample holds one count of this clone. The CDR3 nucleotides read TGCAGTGCTAGTGGGCTAGCGGGACAAGAGACCCAGTACTTC. Protein: CSASGLAGQETQYF. The rearrangement joins TRBV20-1 to TRBJ2-5, with TRBD2 matching over 9 bases. The CDR3 runs 14 residues. After removal of 3 bases from V and 2 bases from J, the junction contained 4 bases not matched to a gene. CDR1 DFQATT and CDR2 SNEGSKA come from the germline V gene (reference sequence).

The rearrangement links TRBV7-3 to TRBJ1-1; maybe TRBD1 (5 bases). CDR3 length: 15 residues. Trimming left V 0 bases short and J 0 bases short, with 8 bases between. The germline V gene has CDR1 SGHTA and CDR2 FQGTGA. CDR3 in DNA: TGTGCCAGCAGCTTAACGGGGGGTTTGAACACTGAAGCTTTCTTT. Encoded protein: CASSLTGGLNTEAFF.